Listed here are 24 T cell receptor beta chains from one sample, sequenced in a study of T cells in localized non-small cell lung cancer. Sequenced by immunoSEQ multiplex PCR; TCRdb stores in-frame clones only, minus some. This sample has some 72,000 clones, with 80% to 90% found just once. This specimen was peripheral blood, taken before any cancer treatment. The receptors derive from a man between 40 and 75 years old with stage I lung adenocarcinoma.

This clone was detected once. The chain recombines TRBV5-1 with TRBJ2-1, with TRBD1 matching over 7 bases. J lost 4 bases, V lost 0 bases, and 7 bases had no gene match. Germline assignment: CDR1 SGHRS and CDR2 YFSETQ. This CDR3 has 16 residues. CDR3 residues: CASSLGTGALYNEQFF. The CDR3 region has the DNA TGCGCCAGCAGCTTGGGTACAGGGGCCCTATACAATGAGCAGTTCTTC.

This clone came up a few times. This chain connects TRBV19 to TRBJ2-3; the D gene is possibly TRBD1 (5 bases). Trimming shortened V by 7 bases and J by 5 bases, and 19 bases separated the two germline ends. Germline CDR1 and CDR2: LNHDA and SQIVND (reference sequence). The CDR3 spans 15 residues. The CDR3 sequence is CASNARSSRGDTQYF. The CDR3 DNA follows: TGTGCCAGTAACGCCCGGTCTTCTAGGGGAGATACGCAGTATTTT.

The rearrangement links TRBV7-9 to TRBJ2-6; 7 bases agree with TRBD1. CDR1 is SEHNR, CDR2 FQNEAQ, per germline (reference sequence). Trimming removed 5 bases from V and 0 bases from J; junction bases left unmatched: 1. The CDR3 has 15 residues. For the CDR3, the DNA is TGTGCCAGCAGCGACAGGGTCTCTGGGGCCAACGTCCTGACTTTC. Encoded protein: CASSDRVSGANVLTF.

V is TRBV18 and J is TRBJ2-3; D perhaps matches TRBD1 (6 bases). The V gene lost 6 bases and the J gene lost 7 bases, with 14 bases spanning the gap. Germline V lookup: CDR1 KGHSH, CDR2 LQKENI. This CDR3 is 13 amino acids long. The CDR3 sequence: CASSQARGNTQYF. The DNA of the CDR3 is TGTGCCAGCTCCCAGGCCAGGGGAAATACGCAGTATTTT.

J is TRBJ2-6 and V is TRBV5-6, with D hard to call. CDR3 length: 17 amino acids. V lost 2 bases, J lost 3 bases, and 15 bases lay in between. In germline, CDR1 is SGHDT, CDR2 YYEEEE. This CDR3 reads CASSFELSLGGANVLTF. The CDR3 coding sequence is TGTGCCAGCAGCTTTGAGTTGTCGTTGGGTGGGGCCAACGTCCTGACTTTC.

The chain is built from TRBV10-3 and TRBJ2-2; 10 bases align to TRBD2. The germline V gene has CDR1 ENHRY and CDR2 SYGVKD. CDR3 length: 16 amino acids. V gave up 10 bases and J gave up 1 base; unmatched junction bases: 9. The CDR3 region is CATTWSGGENTGELFF. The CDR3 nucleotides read TGTGCCACCACATGGAGCGGGGGGGAGAACACCGGGGAGCTGTTTTTT.

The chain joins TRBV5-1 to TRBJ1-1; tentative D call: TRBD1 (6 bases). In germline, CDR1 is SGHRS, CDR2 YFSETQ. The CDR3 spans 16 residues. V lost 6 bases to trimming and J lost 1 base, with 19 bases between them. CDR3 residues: CASTELGATRNTEAFF. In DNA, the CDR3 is TGCGCCAGCACCGAGTTGGGGGCCACTCGGAACACTGAAGCTTTCTTT.

The CDR3 is CAWRSGRALETQYF. As DNA, the CDR3 is TGTGCCTGGAGAAGCGGGAGGGCCCTCGAGACCCAGTACTTC. V and J are TRBV30 and TRBJ2-5, with TRBD2 identical over 10 bases. The germline V gene encodes CDR1 GTSNPN and CDR2 SVGIG (reference sequence). This CDR3 has 14 residues. V shed 3 bases, J shed 5 bases, and the junction held 6 bases outside the gene matches. Full variable domain (rest looked up from reference TRBV30 and TRBJ2-5): SQTIHQWPATLVQPVGSPLSLECTVEGTSNPNLYWYRQAAGRGLQLLFYSVGIGQISSEVPQNLSASRPQDRQFILSSKKLLLSDSGFYLCAWRSGRALETQYFGPGTRLLVL.

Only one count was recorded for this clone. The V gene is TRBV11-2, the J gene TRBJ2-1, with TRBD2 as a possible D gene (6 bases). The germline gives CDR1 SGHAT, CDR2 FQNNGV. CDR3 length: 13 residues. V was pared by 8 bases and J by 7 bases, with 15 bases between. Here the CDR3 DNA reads TGTGCCAGCCGGGACTTCGGAAAGAATGAGCAGTTCTTC. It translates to CASRDFGKNEQFF.

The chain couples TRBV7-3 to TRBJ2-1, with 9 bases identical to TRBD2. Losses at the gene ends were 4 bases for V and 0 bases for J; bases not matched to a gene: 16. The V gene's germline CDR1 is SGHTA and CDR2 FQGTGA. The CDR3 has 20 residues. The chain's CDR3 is CASSWGSGRGGGASYNEQFF. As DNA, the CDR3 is TGTGCCAGCAGCTGGGGTAGTGGTAGAGGCGGGGGGGCCTCCTACAATGAGCAGTTCTTC.

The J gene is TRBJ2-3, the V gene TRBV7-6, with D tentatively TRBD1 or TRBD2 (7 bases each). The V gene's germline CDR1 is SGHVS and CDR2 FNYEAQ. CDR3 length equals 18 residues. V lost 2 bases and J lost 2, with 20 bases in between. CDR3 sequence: CASSLFPRGDSATDTQYF. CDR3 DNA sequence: TGTGCCAGCAGCTTATTCCCCCGGGGGGACAGTGCCACAGATACGCAGTATTTT.

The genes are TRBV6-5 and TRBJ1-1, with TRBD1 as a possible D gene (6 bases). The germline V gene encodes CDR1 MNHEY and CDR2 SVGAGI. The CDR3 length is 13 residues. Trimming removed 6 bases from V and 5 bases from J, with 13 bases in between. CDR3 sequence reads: CASRQQGWTEAFF. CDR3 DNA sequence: TGTGCCAGCAGGCAACAGGGTTGGACTGAAGCTTTCTTT.

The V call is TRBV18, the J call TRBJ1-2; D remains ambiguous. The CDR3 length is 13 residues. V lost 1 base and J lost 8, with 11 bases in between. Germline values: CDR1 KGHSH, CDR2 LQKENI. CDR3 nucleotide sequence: TGTGCCAGCTCACCACGCCAGGCCCAGGGCTACACCTTC. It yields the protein CASSPRQAQGYTF.

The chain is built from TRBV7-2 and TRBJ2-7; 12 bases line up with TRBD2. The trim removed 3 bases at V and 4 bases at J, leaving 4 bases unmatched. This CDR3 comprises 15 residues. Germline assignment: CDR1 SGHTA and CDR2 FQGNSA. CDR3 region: CASSFRLAGAYEQYF. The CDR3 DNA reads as TGTGCCAGCAGCTTCCGACTAGCGGGGGCTTACGAGCAGTACTTC.

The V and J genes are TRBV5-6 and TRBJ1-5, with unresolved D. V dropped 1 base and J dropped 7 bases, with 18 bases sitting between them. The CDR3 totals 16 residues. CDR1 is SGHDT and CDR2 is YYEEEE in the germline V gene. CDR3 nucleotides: TGTGCCAGCAGCTTGTGGACTGGCAACCTTGGGCAGCCCCAGCATTTT. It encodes CASSLWTGNLGQPQHF.

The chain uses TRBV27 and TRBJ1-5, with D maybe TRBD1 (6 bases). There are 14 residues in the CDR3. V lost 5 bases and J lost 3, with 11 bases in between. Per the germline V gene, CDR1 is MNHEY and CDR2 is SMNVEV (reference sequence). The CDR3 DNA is TGTGCCAGCAGTCTCAGGGGTAACAATCAGCCCCAGCATTTT. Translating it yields CASSLRGNNQPQHF.

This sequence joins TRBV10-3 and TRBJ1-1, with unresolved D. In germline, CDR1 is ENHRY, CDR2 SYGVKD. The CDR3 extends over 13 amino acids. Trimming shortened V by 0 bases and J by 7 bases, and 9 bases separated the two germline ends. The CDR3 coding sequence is TGTGCCATCAGTGAGTCACAGAGCAATGAAGCTTTCTTT. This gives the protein CAISESQSNEAFF.

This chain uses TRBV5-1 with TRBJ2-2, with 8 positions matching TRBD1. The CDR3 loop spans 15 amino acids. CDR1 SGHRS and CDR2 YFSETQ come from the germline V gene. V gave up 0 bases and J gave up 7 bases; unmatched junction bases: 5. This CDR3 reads CASSLVQGAYGELFF. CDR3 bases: TGCGCCAGCAGCTTGGTCCAGGGGGCGTACGGGGAGCTGTTTTTT.

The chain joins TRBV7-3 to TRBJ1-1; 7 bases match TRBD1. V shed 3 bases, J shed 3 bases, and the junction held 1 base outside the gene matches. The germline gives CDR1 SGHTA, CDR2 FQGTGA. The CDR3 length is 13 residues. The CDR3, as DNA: TGTGCCAGCAGCTTGGGACAGCACACTGAAGCTTTCTTT. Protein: CASSLGQHTEAFF. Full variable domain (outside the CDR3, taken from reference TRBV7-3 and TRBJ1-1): GAGVSQTPSNKVTEKGKYVELRCDPISGHTALYWYRQSLGQGPEFLIYFQGTGAADDSGLPNDRFFAVRPEGSVSTLKIQRTERGDSAVYLCASSLGQHTEAFFGQGTRLTVV.

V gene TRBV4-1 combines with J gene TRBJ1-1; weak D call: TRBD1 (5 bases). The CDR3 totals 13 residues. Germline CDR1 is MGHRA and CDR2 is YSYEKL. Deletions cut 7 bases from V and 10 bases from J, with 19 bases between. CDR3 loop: CASTPLPGNRAFF. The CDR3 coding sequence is TGCGCCAGCACCCCCCTCCCAGGGAATCGAGCTTTCTTT.

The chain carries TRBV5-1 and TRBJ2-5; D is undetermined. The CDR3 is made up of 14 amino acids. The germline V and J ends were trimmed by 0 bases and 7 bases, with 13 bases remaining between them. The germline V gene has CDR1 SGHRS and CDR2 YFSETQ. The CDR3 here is CASSLESDPGTQYF. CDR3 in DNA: TGCGCCAGCAGCTTGGAGTCGGACCCAGGGACCCAGTACTTC.

The CDR3 DNA sequence: TGCGCCAGCAGCTTGGGGGGCAAGTACACCGGGGAGCTGTTTTTT. This translates into CASSLGGKYTGELFF. This chain uses TRBV5-1 with TRBJ2-2, with D possibly being TRBD1 (5 bases). This CDR3 is built from 15 residues. CDR1 is SGHRS, CDR2 YFSETQ, per germline. Trimming cost V 0 bases and J 3 bases, with 9 bases left between them.

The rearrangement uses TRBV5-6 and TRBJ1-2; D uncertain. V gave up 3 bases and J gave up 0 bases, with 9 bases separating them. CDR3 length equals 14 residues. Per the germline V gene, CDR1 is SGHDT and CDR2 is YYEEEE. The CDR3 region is CASSYRLANYGYTF. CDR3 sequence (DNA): TGTGCCAGCAGCTACAGATTAGCTAACTATGGCTACACCTTC.

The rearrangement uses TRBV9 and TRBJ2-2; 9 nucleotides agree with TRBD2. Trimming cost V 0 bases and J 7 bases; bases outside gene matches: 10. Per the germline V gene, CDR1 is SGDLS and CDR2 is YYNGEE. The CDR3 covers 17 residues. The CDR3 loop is CASSVGGSGSNGGELFF. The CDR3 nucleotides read TGTGCCAGCAGCGTAGGGGGTAGCGGGAGTAATGGCGGGGAGCTGTTTTTT.